What follows are 26 T cell receptor beta chains derived from one specimen sequenced in a study of T cells after yellow fever vaccination. TCRdb re-called the 5' RACE reads with MiXCR, one entry per CDR3 protein. Seen here are just over 250,000 distinct CDR3 sequences, around 5.3% observed once, and the top ten hold more than 3%. The input for sequencing was CD4+ T cells sorted from PBMCs, taken on the day of the yellow fever booster vaccination. The source of these receptors is a man aged 18 to 35 who received the YFV17D yellow fever vaccine.

V gene TRBV11-2 combines with J gene TRBJ2-5; 7 bases agree with TRBD1. Trimming at V came to 8 bases and at J to 4 bases, leaving 13 bases not matched to a gene. There are 15 residues in the CDR3. Germline V CDR1 and CDR2: SGHAT, FQNNGV. CDR3 loop: CASGLGGEQRETQYF. CDR3 nucleotides: TGTGCCAGCGGTCTAGGGGGCGAGCAGAGAGAGACCCAGTACTTC.

This clonotype came up a few times. This chain links TRBV28 with TRBJ1-1, with D possibly TRBD1 on 6 matching bases. The length of the CDR3 is 13 residues. Deletions cut 7 bases from V and 4 bases from J, with 13 bases between. Germline CDR1 and CDR2: MDHEN and SYDVKM. The CDR3 loop is CASIKETGTEAFF. CDR3 sequence (DNA): TGTGCCAGCATCAAAGAGACAGGCACTGAAGCTTTCTTT.

This clonotype turned up a few times. The J gene is TRBJ2-5, the V gene TRBV29-1; D could derive from TRBD1 or TRBD2 (5 bases each). CDR3 length: 12 amino acids. CDR1 and CDR2 from the germline V gene are SQVTM and ANQGSEA. Trimming took 6 bases from V and 1 from J, leaving 9 bases between them. The CDR3 region is CSVTRGQETQYF. In nucleotides, the CDR3 is TGCAGCGTCACTAGGGGCCAAGAGACCCAGTACTTC.

This clonotype was counted many times. The CDR3 loop reads CASSLPGGAPYEQYF. Written as DNA, the CDR3 is TGCGCCAGCAGCTTGCCCGGGGGCGCACCCTACGAGCAGTACTTC. The chain links TRBV5-1 to TRBJ2-7, with D tentatively TRBD1 or TRBD2 (6 bases each). Germline CDR1 reads SGHRS; CDR2 reads YFSETQ. V was cut by 1 base and J by 2 bases, with 13 bases left in between. The CDR3 contains 15 residues.

The rearrangement uses TRBV12-3 or TRBV12-4 and TRBJ2-3, with D unclear. The CDR3 is made up of 14 amino acids. Trimming cost V 6 bases and J 2 bases, with 12 bases left between them. For the CDR3, the DNA is TGTGCCAGCAGCAGGATAGCTAACACAGATACGCAGTATTTT. This sequence encodes CASSRIANTDTQYF.

This clonotype turned up a few times. The genes are TRBV5-6 and TRBJ1-5, with a tentative D call TRBD1 (5 bases). In germline, CDR1 is SGHDT, CDR2 YYEEEE. The CDR3 totals 15 residues. The ends were cut back, 4 bases at V and 6 bases at J, with 17 bases in the middle. Here the CDR3 reads CASSLGGEVFQPQHF. Here the CDR3 DNA reads TGTGCCAGCAGCCTGGGGGGAGAGGTTTTTCAGCCCCAGCATTTT.

This clonotype has a count of ten or more. The chain has TRBV19 and TRBJ2-1, with D unresolved. V lost 3 bases, J lost 0 bases, and 6 bases lay in between. The V gene's germline CDR1 is LNHDA and CDR2 SQIVND (reference sequence). The CDR3 sequence is 14 residues long. The CDR3: CASSIPSSYNEQFF. Here the CDR3 DNA reads TGTGCCAGTAGTATCCCAAGCTCCTACAATGAGCAGTTCTTC.

This clonotype was detected ten times or more. This chain links TRBV7-9 with TRBJ2-3, with D possibly TRBD2 on 6 matching bases. V was clipped by 5 bases and J by 5 bases, with 8 bases between them. Germline V gives CDR1 SEHNR, CDR2 FQNEAQ (reference sequence). The CDR3 is made up of 12 amino acids. The CDR3 coding sequence is TGTGCCAGCAGCGCAGCGGGAGATACGCAGTATTTT. It translates to CASSAAGDTQYF.

This chain links TRBV7-2 with TRBJ1-1; tentative D call: TRBD1 (5 bases). Germline CDR1 and CDR2: SGHTA and FQGNSA. The CDR3 consists of 14 residues. V lost 3 bases to trimming and J lost 1 base, with 9 bases between them. CDR3 nucleotide sequence: TGTGCCAGCAGCTTCGACAGATCGAACACTGAAGCTTTCTTT. Translation gives CASSFDRSNTEAFF.

The sample holds a few counts of this clonotype. The CDR3 sequence is CSASTRTGQNYGYTF. CDR3 bases: TGCAGTGCTTCTACGAGGACAGGGCAGAACTATGGCTACACCTTC. The chain carries TRBV20-1 and TRBJ1-2, with 8 bases lining up with TRBD1. CDR3 length equals 15 residues. With 5 bases clipped from V and 2 bases from J, the junction kept 10 bases outside the gene matches. Looked up from germline, CDR1 is DFQATT and CDR2 is SNEGSKA (reference sequence).

A few counts support this clonotype. V usage is TRBV11-2 and J usage is TRBJ1-4, with D maybe TRBD1 (5 bases). The germline CDR1 and CDR2 sequences are SGHAT and FQNNGV. CDR3 length equals 15 residues. Trimming shortened V by 6 bases and J by 8 bases, and 19 bases separated the two germline ends. CDR3 sequence reads: CASRLIFGGTEKLFF. The CDR3 bases are TGTGCCAGCAGGTTAATTTTCGGGGGGACGGAAAAACTGTTTTTT.

This clonotype was detected ten times or more. The genes are TRBV24-1 and TRBJ2-3; the match to TRBD1 covers 8 bases. Per germline, CDR1 KGHDR and CDR2 SFDVKD. There are 15 residues in the CDR3. The ends lost 4 bases at V and 0 bases at J; junction bases unmatched: 2. The CDR3 here is CATSDRTGSTDTQYF. In DNA, the CDR3 is TGTGCCACCAGTGACCGGACAGGGAGCACAGATACGCAGTATTTT.

This clonotype was observed a few times. The chain is built from TRBV4-1 and TRBJ1-1; 8 bases map to TRBD1. Germline V gene lookup returns CDR1 MGHRA and CDR2 YSYEKL. The CDR3 sequence is 14 residues long. Germline trimming cut 6 bases from V and 1 base from J; bases unmatched to any gene: 4. The CDR3 bases are TGCGCCAGCAGGCGGACAGGGAGGAACACTGAAGCTTTCTTT. It encodes CASRRTGRNTEAFF.

This clonotype was seen more than once but under ten times. V is TRBV12-3 or TRBV12-4 and J is TRBJ1-5; D gene uncertain. This CDR3 spans 13 amino acids. V was trimmed by 2 bases and J by 9 bases, leaving 11 bases between them. The CDR3 region has the DNA TGTGCCAGCAGTTTATTAGTCCCCCGGCCCCAGCATTTT. Protein sequence: CASSLLVPRPQHF.

This rearrangement joins TRBV20-1 to TRBJ1-5; TRBD1 matches 9 bases. Germline assignment: CDR1 DFQATT and CDR2 SNEGSKA (reference sequence). The CDR3 is 13 amino acids. J gave up 7 bases and V 6 bases, and 7 bases lay outside the gene matches. The CDR3 sequence: CSAGTGQGQPQHF. In nucleotides, the CDR3 is TGCAGTGCCGGCACGGGACAGGGCCAGCCCCAGCATTTT.

This clonotype was counted only a few times. This chain uses TRBV5-1 with TRBJ1-1; weak D call: TRBD1 (5 bases). V was shortened by 0 bases and J by 5 bases, with 14 bases between the two germline ends. This CDR3 has 15 amino acids. CDR1 and CDR2 from the germline V gene are SGHRS and YFSETQ. CDR3 protein: CASSLGRVSDTEAFF. CDR3 DNA: TGCGCCAGCAGCTTGGGCAGGGTTTCGGATACTGAAGCTTTCTTT.

The chain has TRBV15 and TRBJ2-5; D unclear. CDR1 is LNHNV, CDR2 YYDKDF, per germline (reference sequence). This CDR3 is 12 amino acids long. V lost 3 bases, J lost 1 base, and 3 bases lay in between. The DNA for the CDR3 is TGTGCCACCAGCAGGTCCCAAGAGACCCAGTACTTC. It is translated as CATSRSQETQYF.

A few counts support this clonotype. The chain combines TRBV7-9 with TRBJ1-2; 12 bases are a match to TRBD1. Germline V gene lookup returns CDR1 SEHNR and CDR2 FQNEAQ (reference sequence). V lost 0 bases, J lost 8 bases, and 7 bases stayed unmatched. CDR3 length equals 16 residues. Here the CDR3 DNA reads TGTGCCAGCAGCTTAGCTGGGACAGGGGGCGCGAGGGGCTACACCTTC. Residues: CASSLAGTGGARGYTF.

The V call is TRBV11-2, the J call TRBJ2-5; 9 nucleotides match TRBD1. The CDR3 has 16 amino acids. Unmatched junction bases numbered 10, after V lost 5 bases and J lost 3 bases. CDR1 SGHAT and CDR2 FQNNGV come from the germline V gene. CDR3: CASSRGTGLEEETQYF. The CDR3 DNA reads as TGTGCCAGCAGCCGTGGGACAGGGCTGGAGGAAGAGACCCAGTACTTC.

V is TRBV4-2 and J is TRBJ2-7, with D possibly being TRBD1 (5 bases). Trimming stripped 0 bases from V and 2 bases from J, with 11 bases between. CDR3 length: 15 residues. Looked up from germline, CDR1 is LGHNA and CDR2 is YNFKEQ. The CDR3 DNA follows: TGTGCCAGCAGCCAAGAAAAGGAGACAGCCTACGAGCAGTACTTC. Its translation is CASSQEKETAYEQYF.

Only a few counts were recorded for this clonotype. The chain employs TRBV4-1 and TRBJ1-5; D ambiguous. Trimming left V 0 bases short and J 11 bases short, with 11 bases between. This CDR3 spans 13 amino acids. Germline V gene data show CDR1 as MGHRA and CDR2 as YSYEKL. The CDR3 nucleotides are TGCGCCAGCAGCCAAGACGAGGAGGGATCCCAGCATTTT. It yields the protein CASSQDEEGSQHF.

This clonotype was counted ten times or more. The chain is built from TRBV3-1 and TRBJ2-6; TRBD2 is a possible D gene (6 bases). With 3 bases removed from V and 2 bases from J, the gap between germline ends came to 11 bases. The germline V gene has CDR1 LGHDT and CDR2 YNNKEL (reference sequence). CDR3 length equals 16 residues. The CDR3 reads CASSQGGTPGANVLTF. CDR3 nucleotides: TGTGCCAGCAGCCAGGGCGGGACGCCTGGGGCCAACGTCCTGACTTTC.

The sample holds many counts of this clonotype. The chain uses TRBV4-3 and TRBJ2-3; 8 bases align to TRBD2. Germline V gene sequence: CDR1 LGHNA, CDR2 YSLEER. The CDR3 runs to 15 residues. The J segment lost 4 bases and the V segment lost 1 base, leaving 4 bases of the junction unmatched. CDR3 loop: CASSQGRGASDTQYF. As DNA, the CDR3 is TGCGCCAGCAGCCAAGGGCGGGGGGCCTCAGATACGCAGTATTTT.

The chain uses TRBV12-3 or TRBV12-4 and TRBJ1-5; weak D call: TRBD1 (6 bases). The V end lost 6 bases, the J end lost 2 bases, and 11 bases lay between the germline ends. CDR3 size: 14 residues. The CDR3 loop is CASSPYRGNQPQHF. The CDR3 coding sequence is TGTGCCAGCAGCCCGTACAGGGGCAATCAGCCCCAGCATTTT.

The chain recombines TRBV28 with TRBJ1-5; no reliable D call. Germline V lookup: CDR1 MDHEN, CDR2 SYDVKM. This CDR3 comprises 13 residues. DNA of the CDR3: TGTGTCATCGGGGAGGGTATCGATCAGCCCCAGCATTTT. Its translation: CVIGEGIDQPQHF. Drawing the rest from reference TRBV28 and TRBJ1-5, the complete variable domain is DVKVTQSSRYLVKRTGEKVFLECVQDMDHENMFWYRQDPGLGLRLIYFSYDVKMKEKGDIPEGYSVSREKKERFSLILESASTNQTSMYLCVIGEGIDQPQHFGDGTRLSIL.

The chain joins TRBV9 to TRBJ2-2, with TRBD1 matching 10 bases. V lost 0 bases to trimming and J lost 7 bases; unmatched junction nucleotides: 12. Germline V gives CDR1 SGDLS, CDR2 YYNGEE. This CDR3 region has 18 residues. The CDR3, as DNA: TGTGCCAGCAGCGTAGTTCCCCGTGGGACAGGGGAGATCGGGGAGCTGTTTTTT. The encoded protein is CASSVVPRGTGEIGELFF.